Listed here is a single T cell receptor (beta chain). Profiling relied on immunoSEQ multiplex PCR, and the TCRdb table lists in-frame clones only, not all of them. The data show about 34,000 clones, around nine tenths seen once. This sample was taken from a study of T cell changes during pregnancy in multiple sclerosis. The CDR3 covers 19 residues. Looked up from germline, CDR1 is LNHNV and CDR2 is YYDKDF (reference sequence). Trimming cost V 5 bases and J 3 bases; bases outside gene matches: 15. This chain connects TRBV15 to TRBJ2-1; TRBD2 matches 11 bases. The sample consisted of CD8+ T cells from peripheral blood mononuclear cells, taken before pregnancy. This receptor was taken from a female donor with multiple sclerosis, enrolled in a pregnancy study. CDR3 nucleotide sequence: TGTGCCACCAGCGGAGTGTTCGAAAAGGGACTAGCGGTCTACAATGAGCAGTTCTTC. Its translation: CATSGVFEKGLAVYNEQFF.